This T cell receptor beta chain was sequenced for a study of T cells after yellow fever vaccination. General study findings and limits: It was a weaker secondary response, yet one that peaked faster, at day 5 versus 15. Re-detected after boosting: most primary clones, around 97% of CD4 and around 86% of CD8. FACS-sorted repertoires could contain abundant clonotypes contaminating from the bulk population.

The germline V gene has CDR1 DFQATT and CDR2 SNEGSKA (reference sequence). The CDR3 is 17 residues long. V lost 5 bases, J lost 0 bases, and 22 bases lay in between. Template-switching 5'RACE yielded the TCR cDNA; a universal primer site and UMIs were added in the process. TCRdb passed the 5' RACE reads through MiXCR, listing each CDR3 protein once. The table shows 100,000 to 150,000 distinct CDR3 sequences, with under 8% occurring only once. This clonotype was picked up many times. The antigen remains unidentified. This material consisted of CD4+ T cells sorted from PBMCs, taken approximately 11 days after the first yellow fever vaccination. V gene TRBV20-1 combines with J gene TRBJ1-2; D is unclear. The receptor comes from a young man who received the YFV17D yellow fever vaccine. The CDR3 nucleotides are TGCAGTGCTCCCCTGAGGGTCAGAGACGCAGCTAACTATGGCTACACCTTC. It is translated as CSAPLRVRDAANYGYTF.